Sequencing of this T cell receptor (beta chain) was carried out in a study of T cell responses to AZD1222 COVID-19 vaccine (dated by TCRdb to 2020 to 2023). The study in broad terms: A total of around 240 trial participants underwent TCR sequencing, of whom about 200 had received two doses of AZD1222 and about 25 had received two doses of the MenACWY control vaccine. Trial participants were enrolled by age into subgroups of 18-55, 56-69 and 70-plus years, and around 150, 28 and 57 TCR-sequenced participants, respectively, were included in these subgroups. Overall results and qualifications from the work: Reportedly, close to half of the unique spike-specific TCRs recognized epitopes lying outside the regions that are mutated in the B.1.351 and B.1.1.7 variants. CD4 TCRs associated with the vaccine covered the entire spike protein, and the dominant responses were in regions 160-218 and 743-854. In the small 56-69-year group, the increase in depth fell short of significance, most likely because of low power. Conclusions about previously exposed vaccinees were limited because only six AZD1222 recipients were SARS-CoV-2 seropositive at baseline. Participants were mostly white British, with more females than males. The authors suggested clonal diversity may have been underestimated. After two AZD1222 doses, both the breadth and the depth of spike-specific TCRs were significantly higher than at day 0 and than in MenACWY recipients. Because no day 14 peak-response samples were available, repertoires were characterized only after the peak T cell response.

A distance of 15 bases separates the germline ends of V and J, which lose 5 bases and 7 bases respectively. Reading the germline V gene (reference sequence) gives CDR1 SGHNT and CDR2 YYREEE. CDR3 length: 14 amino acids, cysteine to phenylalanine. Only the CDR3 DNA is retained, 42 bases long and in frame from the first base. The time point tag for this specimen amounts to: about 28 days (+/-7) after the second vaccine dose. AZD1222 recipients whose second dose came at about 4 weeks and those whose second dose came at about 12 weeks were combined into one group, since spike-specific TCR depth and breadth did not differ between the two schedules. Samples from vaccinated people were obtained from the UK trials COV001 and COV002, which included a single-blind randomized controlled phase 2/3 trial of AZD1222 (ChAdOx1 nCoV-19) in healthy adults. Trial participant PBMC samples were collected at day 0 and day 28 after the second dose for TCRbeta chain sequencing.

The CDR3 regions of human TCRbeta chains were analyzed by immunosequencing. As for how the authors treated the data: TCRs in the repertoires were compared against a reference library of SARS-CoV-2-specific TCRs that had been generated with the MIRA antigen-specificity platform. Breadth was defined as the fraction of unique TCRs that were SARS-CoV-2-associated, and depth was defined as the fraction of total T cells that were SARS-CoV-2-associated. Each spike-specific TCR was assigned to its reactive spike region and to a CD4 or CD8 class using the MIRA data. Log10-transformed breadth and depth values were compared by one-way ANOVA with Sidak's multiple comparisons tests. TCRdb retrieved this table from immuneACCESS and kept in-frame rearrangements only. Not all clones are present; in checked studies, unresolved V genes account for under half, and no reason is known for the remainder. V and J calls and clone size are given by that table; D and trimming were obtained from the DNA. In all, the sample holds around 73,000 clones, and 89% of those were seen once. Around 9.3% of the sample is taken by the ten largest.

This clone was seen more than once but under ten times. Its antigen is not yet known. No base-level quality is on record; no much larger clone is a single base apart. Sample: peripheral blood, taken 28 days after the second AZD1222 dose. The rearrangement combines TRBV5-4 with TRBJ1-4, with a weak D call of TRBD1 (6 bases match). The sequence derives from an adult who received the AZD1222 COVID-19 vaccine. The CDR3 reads CASSRGHASEKLFF. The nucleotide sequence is TGTGCCAGCAGTCGGGGACATGCGAGTGAAAAACTGTTTTTT.